A selection of T cell receptor beta chains follows, all from one sample in a study of shared clonotypes between healthy human individuals. Repertoires were generated with immunoSEQ multiplex PCR, while TCRdb's copy carries only in-frame clones and drops some. Of about 2.2 million clones listed, 90% to 95% were seen once; the top ten hold 1.5% to 2%. Input material: naive CD8+ T cells from PBMCs. The receptors come from a man in his late teens or twenties in good health. Some clones in this sample may be carry-over from other donors' samples. The CDR3 runs from the conserved cysteine through the conserved F or W. A D gene is named only where the DNA matches it firmly. The listing skips clone size in some rows; elsewhere it reads once, few, many or a size class.

J,D,length,V,size,CDR3,DNA
TRBJ2-1,NA,18,TRBV19,NA,CASTLGIGGGWVGDEQFF,TGTGCCAGTACTCTGGGCATTGGCGGCGGATGGGTTGGCGATGAGCAGTTCTTC
TRBJ1-2,NA,13,TRBV30,NA,CAWSVRGGYGYTF,TGTGCCTGGAGTGTACGGGGGGGCTATGGCTACACCTTC
TRBJ2-7,TRBD2,15,TRBV4-1,NA,CASSQAFIAGYEQYF,TGCGCCAGCAGCCAAGCGTTCATAGCGGGTTACGAGCAGTACTTC
TRBJ2-6,NA,17,TRBV7-9,NA,CASSLDGRLSGANVLTF,TGTGCCAGCAGCTTAGATGGACGGCTCTCTGGGGCCAACGTCCTGACTTTC
TRBJ2-1,TRBD2,16,TRBV19,NA,CASNPLAKSSYNEQFF,TGTGCCAGTAACCCACTAGCGAAGAGCTCCTACAATGAGCAGTTCTTC
TRBJ2-1,NA,14,TRBV2,NA,CASSDRRVVNEQFF,TGTGCCAGCAGTGATCGTCGGGTAGTCAATGAGCAGTTCTTC
TRBJ1-5,NA,12,TRBV27,once,CASSSMGQPQHF,TGTGCCAGCAGTTCTATGGGCCAGCCCCAGCATTTT
TRBJ1-5,TRBD1,14,TRBV27,once,CASSLGTGGTPQHF,TGTGCCAGCAGTTTGGGGACAGGGGGCACGCCCCAGCATTTT
TRBJ2-1,TRBD2,16,TRBV4-1,NA,CASSPTSGSSYNEQFF,TGCGCCAGCAGCCCTACTAGCGGTAGCTCCTACAATGAGCAGTTCTTC
TRBJ2-5,TRBD2,16,TRBV7-2,NA,CASSGLAGGPSETQYF,TGTGCCAGCAGCGGGCTAGCGGGAGGGCCCTCCGAGACCCAGTACTTC
TRBJ2-7,TRBD1,15,TRBV7-6,NA,CASSLVGTGPYEQYF,TGTGCCAGCAGCTTAGTTGGGACAGGGCCCTACGAGCAGTACTTC
TRBJ2-7,TRBD1,16,TRBV2,NA,CASSDYGGQGRYEQYF,TGTGCCAGCAGTGATTATGGCGGACAGGGTCGCTACGAGCAGTACTTC
TRBJ2-3,TRBD2,18,TRBV18,NA,CASSPLRLAGDLTDTQYF,TGTGCCAGCTCACCACTGCGACTAGCGGGAGACCTCACAGATACGCAGTATTTT
TRBJ2-7,TRBD1,15,TRBV11-2,NA,CASSPRDSRLYEQYF,TGTGCCAGCAGCCCACGGGACAGTCGGCTCTACGAGCAGTACTTC
TRBJ2-4,NA,12,TRBV6-5,NA,CASSPTGPPQYF,TGTGCCAGCAGTCCGACGGGACCCCCGCAGTACTTC
TRBJ1-2,TRBD1,14,TRBV7-2,NA,CASSSTGGNYGYTF,TGTGCCAGCAGCTCGACAGGGGGCAACTATGGCTACACCTTC
TRBJ2-2,NA,14,TRBV27,NA,CASSLQGFTGELFF,TGTGCCAGCAGTTTGCAGGGGTTCACCGGGGAGCTGTTTTTT